This TCR beta chain was sequenced during a study of vaccination and CD4 T cells after COVID-19. Study overall: Following dose two, a median about 70 days (range 14 to 241) passed before post-vaccine samples were taken. Overlapping SARS-CoV-2, HCoV-NL63, HCoV-OC43 and HCoV-229E spike peptides stimulated the cells.

Cultured CD4+ T cells had their DNA profiled by the Oncomine TCR Beta short-read assay. Extraction of genomic DNA was performed on cultured CD4+ T cells. TCRdb processed the PCR reads anew with MiXCR; each CDR3 protein has one entry. The data show fewer than 12,000 distinct CDR3 sequences, about 28% seen once. This sample's treatment: 10-day PBMC culture with coronavirus spike peptide pools or control peptides (ViraFEST assay). CD4+ T cells of the unexposed donor were collected before the COVID-19 pandemic (2011-2018). Via ViraFEST, peptide pools expanded antigen-specific T cells before TCR sequencing. With respect to this clonotype: Its antigen is unknown.

Germline values: CDR1 DFQATT, CDR2 SNEGSKA (reference sequence). This CDR3 is 12 amino acids long. V was trimmed by 3 bases and J by 5 bases, leaving 7 bases between them. The V and J genes are TRBV20-1 and TRBJ2-2; a possible D gene is TRBD2 (6 bases). This TCR was recovered from a human donor in good health. Sequenced material: CD4+ T cells from blood, cultured in vitro. CDR3 loop: CSASRGTGELFF. For the CDR3, the DNA is TGCAGTGCTAGCCGGGGGACCGGGGAGCTGTTTTTT.